This T cell receptor beta chain was sequenced during a study of high-grade serous ovarian cancer treatment subgroups. Tumor samples were obtained before definitive surgery or chemotherapy. The CDR3 is 13 amino acids. In germline, CDR1 is SGHKS, CDR2 YYEKEE (reference sequence). V was shortened by 2 bases and J by 3 bases, with 9 bases between the two germline ends. Here immunoSEQ multiplex PCR was the method, and the copy in TCRdb shows in-frame clones only, minus some. The data show about 3,200 clones, almost 65% seen once. This clone was recorded a few times. The TCR sequence derives from a human donor with high-grade serous ovarian cancer. The source material was tumor tissue. The rearrangement links TRBV5-5 to TRBJ2-7, with D unresolved. The DNA for the CDR3 is TGTGCCAGCAGCTTTACAGACTTCTACGAGCAGTACTTC. Translation gives CASSFTDFYEQYF.